The T cell receptor beta chain described here comes from a study of OX40 agonist ivuxolimab in advanced cancers. Study information: The patients received ivuxolimab by intravenous route every 2 weeks at 0.01 to 10 mg/kg. The study enrolled dose-escalation patients with hepatocellular carcinoma, melanoma, renal cell or head and neck cancer. Three patients had partial responses: one hepatocellular carcinoma, two cutaneous melanoma.

TCRdb's table, derived via immunoSEQ multiplex PCR, lists solely in-frame clones and lacks some. The sample holds 65,000 to 70,000 clones, 65% to 80% seen once. Looked up from germline, CDR1 is SQVTM and CDR2 is ANQGSEA. The junction had 6 bases not matched to a gene; V was cut back by 6 bases and J by 8 bases. This CDR3 contains 14 residues. The chain joins TRBV29-1 to TRBJ2-1; TRBD2 agrees at 14 bases. The sequencing here drew on CD4+ or CD8+ T cells sorted from blood, taken in a trial of the OX40 agonist ivuxolimab. The source of this sequence is an adult with an advanced solid tumor such as melanoma, head and neck, liver or kidney cancer. CDR3 residues: CSVRTSGGKDEQFF. The CDR3 bases are TGCAGCGTCCGGACTAGCGGGGGGAAGGATGAGCAGTTCTTC.